This T cell receptor beta chain stems from a study of T-cell reconstitution after alpha-beta-depleted transplantation in children. This clonotype qualifies as medium-sized. Its antigen is currently unknown. Overall study findings and caveats: Expanded clones from the graft, numbering several hundred, reportedly supplied alpha-beta T cells about two months after transplant.

The CDR3 contains 15 residues. In germline, CDR1 is DFQATT, CDR2 SNEGSKA (reference sequence). After removal of 7 bases from V and 5 bases from J, the junction contained 10 bases not matched to a gene. TCRbeta library construction was performed incorporating unique molecular identifiers. TCRdb re-derived calls from the PCR reads in MiXCR, one entry per CDR3 protein. Of about 240,000 distinct CDR3 sequences listed, about a quarter were seen once; the top ten hold roughly 2.7%. Sequencing was performed on PBMCs, taken before TCRalphabeta/CD19-depleted stem cell transplant. This chain links TRBV20-1 with TRBJ2-1; TRBD2 aligns across 11 bases. The receptor was derived from a girl aged 2-10 years with Fanconi anemia, due to receive a stem cell transplant. Here the CDR3 reads CSVDTSGGDHNEQFF. The CDR3, as DNA: TGCAGTGTCGATACTAGCGGGGGTGACCACAATGAGCAGTTCTTC.